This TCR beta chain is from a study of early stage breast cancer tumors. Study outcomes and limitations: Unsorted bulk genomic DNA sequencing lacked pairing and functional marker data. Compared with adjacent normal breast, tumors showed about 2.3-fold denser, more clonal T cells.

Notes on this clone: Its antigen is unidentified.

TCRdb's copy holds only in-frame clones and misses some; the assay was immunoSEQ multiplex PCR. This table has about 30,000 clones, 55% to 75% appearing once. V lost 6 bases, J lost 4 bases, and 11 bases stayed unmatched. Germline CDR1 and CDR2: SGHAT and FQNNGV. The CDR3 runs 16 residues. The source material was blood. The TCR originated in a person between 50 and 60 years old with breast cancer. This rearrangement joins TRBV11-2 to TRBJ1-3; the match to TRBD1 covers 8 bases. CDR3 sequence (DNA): TGTGCCAGCAGGCCTAACAACAGGGGGAACGGAAACACCATATATTTT. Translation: CASRPNNRGNGNTIYF.